The 2 T cell receptor beta chains listed next were all sequenced from one sample in a study of control samples from healthy donors and cancer patients. Sequencing was performed with immunoSEQ multiplex PCR; in TCRdb, only in-frame clones are kept and a portion is missing. The sample shows about 31,000 clones, approximately 94% of them seen only once. The sequenced sample consisted of blood. Receptors were obtained from a man in his fifties or sixties in good health.

The chain recombines TRBV7-2 with TRBJ1-3; TRBD1 is a possible D gene (6 bases). Germline loops: CDR1 SGHTA, CDR2 FQGNSA. This CDR3 contains 15 residues. Deletions cut 3 bases from V and 4 bases from J, with 13 bases between. The CDR3 DNA follows: TGTGCCAGCAGCTTTCCGGGGGGCGGAGGAAACACCATATATTTT. Residues: CASSFPGGGGNTIYF.

The rearrangement joins TRBV6-2 or TRBV6-3 to TRBJ2-5; 7 nucleotides align to TRBD1. J gave up 7 bases and V 0 bases, and 5 bases lay outside the gene matches. CDR1 is MNHEY and CDR2 is SVGEGT in the germline V gene. CDR3 length: 14 residues. The CDR3 sequence: CASSYSTGRVTQYF. The CDR3 coding sequence is TGTGCCAGCAGTTACTCGACAGGGCGAGTGACCCAGTACTTC.